This is a list of T cell receptor beta chains from one sample in a study of shared clonotypes between healthy human individuals. Libraries were prepared by immunoSEQ multiplex PCR; TCRdb keeps only in-frame clonotypes and omits some of them. The profile shows about 1 million clones, approximately 70% of them singletons. The sequenced sample consisted of memory CD4+ T cells sorted from blood. The source of these receptors is a man in his late teens or twenties in good health. The CDR3 runs from the conserved cysteine through the conserved F or W.

v_call	j_call	cdr3_aa
TRBV7-2	TRBJ1-4	CASSGDGTTNEKLFF
TRBV7-2	TRBJ1-5	CASSLGGTSNQPQHF
TRBV6-5	TRBJ1-4	CASSYSGRTNEKLFF
TRBV7-9	TRBJ1-6	CASSSQGRRSYNSPLHF
TRBV5-5	TRBJ2-7	CASSFGWDSSYEQYF
TRBV14	TRBJ2-1	CASTVLGVGHNEQFF
TRBV11-2	TRBJ1-5	CASSPNVGSNQPQHF
TRBV18	TRBJ2-5	CASSPTLTGGPETQYF
TRBV19	TRBJ1-3	CASMDFGSSGNTIYF
TRBV28	TRBJ1-2	CASSLLSGGYTF
TRBV28	TRBJ1-2	CASTTRGSEGYTF
TRBV19	TRBJ2-7	CASKQRQGYEQYF
TRBV5-1	TRBJ2-2	CASSLDAGAGELFF
TRBV28	TRBJ1-1	CASSKNRQGRSTEAFF
TRBV7-2	TRBJ1-4	CASSLGGGNEKLFF
TRBV27	TRBJ1-5	CASSFTGNQPQHF
TRBV19	TRBJ2-3	CASSIRSSYSTDTQYF
TRBV5-6	TRBJ1-6	CASSRRYNSYNSPLHF
TRBV19	TRBJ2-5	CASSQRTGGRQETQYF
TRBV7-8	TRBJ2-2	CASSLVQAVGTGYTGELFF
TRBV5-1	TRBJ2-3	CASSRAYTDTQYF
TRBV6-6	TRBJ2-3	CASSRGRGGLTDTQYF
TRBV7-8	TRBJ1-5	CASSLVGTGALSNQPQHF
TRBV6-6	TRBJ2-7	CASSTALPPYEQYF
TRBV5-1	TRBJ1-2	CASSEGTGEGYTF
TRBV6-5	TRBJ2-1	CASANGRFENEQFF
TRBV7-9	TRBJ2-7	CASSLGAGGPEQYF
TRBV19	TRBJ2-7	CASSIGHWGSSPYEQYF
TRBV7-9	TRBJ1-5	CASSRFIQGANQPQHF
TRBV29-1	TRBJ2-1	CSVGQGYNEQFF
TRBV9	TRBJ1-2	CASSRDDRGRSYGYTF
TRBV7-9	TRBJ2-6	CASSSIRRSANVLTF
TRBV19	TRBJ1-6	CASMGQTATTNSPLHF
TRBV5-1	TRBJ2-1	CASSLENSGGPSSYNEQFF
TRBV6-6	TRBJ2-3	CASSSNLWAPTDTQYF
TRBV27	TRBJ2-7	CASSLRDRGVYEQYF
TRBV11-3	TRBJ2-5	CASSFVTSNGVGETQYF
TRBV4-3	TRBJ2-2	CASSQAARAHNTGELFF
TRBV5-8	TRBJ1-3	CASSPQGSGNTIYF
TRBV28	TRBJ2-2	CASSPQAGELFF
TRBV10-3	TRBJ2-1	CATTAAGGFLNEQFF
TRBV6-1	TRBJ1-1	CASSEAFGLGSTGTGGRSTEAFF
TRBV18	TRBJ1-5	CASSPSGSNQPQHF
TRBV13	TRBJ2-1	CASSRTGTQRRNEQFF
TRBV15	TRBJ2-6	CATSRLQHSGANVLTF
TRBV6-5	TRBJ1-1	CASSYVTGGRTEAFF
TRBV5-1	TRBJ1-1	CASSLGSVGTVNTEAFF
TRBV11-2	TRBJ2-3	CASSLAQGRDTQYF
TRBV10-1	TRBJ2-7	CASSDPGQGQNEQYF
TRBV19	TRBJ2-7	CASSTALSGRANSYEQYF
TRBV30	TRBJ2-3	CAWTLSPDTQYF
TRBV27	TRBJ2-7	CATRGPGQGAYEQYF
TRBV27	TRBJ2-5	CASSFGLAIGEETQYF
TRBV5-1	TRBJ2-7	CASSFNTGTYEQYF
TRBV5-4	TRBJ2-5	CASNSRTGEETQYF
TRBV9	TRBJ1-6	CASSVAGAPYNSPLHF
TRBV7-2	TRBJ2-1	CASSDSGRTTGKNEQFF
TRBV7-2	TRBJ1-5	CASSSGGYQPQHF
TRBV6-1	TRBJ2-7	CASSGSSGGAYEQYF
TRBV11-2	TRBJ2-7	CASSLGDGYEQYF